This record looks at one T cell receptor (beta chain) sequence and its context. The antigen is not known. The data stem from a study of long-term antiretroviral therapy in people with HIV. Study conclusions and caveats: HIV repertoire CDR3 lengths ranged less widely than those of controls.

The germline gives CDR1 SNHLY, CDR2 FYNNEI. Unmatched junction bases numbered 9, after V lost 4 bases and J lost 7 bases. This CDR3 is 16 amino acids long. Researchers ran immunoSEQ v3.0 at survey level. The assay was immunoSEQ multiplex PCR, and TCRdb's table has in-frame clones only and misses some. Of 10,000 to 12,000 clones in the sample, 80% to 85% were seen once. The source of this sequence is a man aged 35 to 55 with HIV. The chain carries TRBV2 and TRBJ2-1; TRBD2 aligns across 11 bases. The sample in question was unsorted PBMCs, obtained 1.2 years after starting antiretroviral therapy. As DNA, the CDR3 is TGTGCCAGCAGTGTAGCGGGGGGGCCGGTAGGGAATGAGCAGTTCTTC. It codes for CASSVAGGPVGNEQFF. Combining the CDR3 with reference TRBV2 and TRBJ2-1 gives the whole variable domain EPEVTQTPSHQVTQMGQEVILRCVPISNHLYFYWYRQILGQKVEFLVSFYNNEISEKSEIFDDQFSVERPDGSNFTLKIRSTKLEDSAMYFCASSVAGGPVGNEQFFGPGTRLTVL.